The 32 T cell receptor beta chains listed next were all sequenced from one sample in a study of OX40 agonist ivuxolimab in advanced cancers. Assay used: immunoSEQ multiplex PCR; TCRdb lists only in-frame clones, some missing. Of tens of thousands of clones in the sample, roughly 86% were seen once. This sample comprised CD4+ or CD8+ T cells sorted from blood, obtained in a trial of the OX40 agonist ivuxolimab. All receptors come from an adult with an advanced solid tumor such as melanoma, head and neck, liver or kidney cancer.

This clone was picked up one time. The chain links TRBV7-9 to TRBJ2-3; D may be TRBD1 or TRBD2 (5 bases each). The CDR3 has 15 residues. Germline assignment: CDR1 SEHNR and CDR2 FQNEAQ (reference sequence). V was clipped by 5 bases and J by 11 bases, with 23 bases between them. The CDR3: CASSPGTGTQIEQYF. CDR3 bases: TGTGCCAGCAGCCCTGGGACGGGTACACAGATAGAGCAGTATTTT.

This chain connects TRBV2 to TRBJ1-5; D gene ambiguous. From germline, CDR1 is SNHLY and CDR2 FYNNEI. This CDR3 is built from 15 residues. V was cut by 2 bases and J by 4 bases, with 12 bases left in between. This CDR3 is CASSEIHGRNQPQHF. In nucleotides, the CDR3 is TGTGCCAGCAGTGAAATTCATGGAAGGAATCAGCCCCAGCATTTT.

The CDR3 spells CASSHVTGAINQPQHF. The CDR3 DNA sequence: TGTGCCAGCAGCCACGTGACGGGGGCAATTAATCAGCCCCAGCATTTT. The genes are TRBV11-2 and TRBJ1-5; perhaps TRBD1 as D (6 bases). This CDR3 region has 16 residues. From germline, CDR1 is SGHAT and CDR2 FQNNGV. V dropped 5 bases and J dropped 4 bases, with 18 bases sitting between them. Full variable domain (rest looked up from reference TRBV11-2 and TRBJ1-5): EAGVAQSPRYKIIEKRQSVAFWCNPISGHATLYWYQQILGQGPKLLIQFQNNGVVDDSQLPKDRFSAERLKGVDSTLKIQPAKLEDSAVYLCASSHVTGAINQPQHFGDGTRLSIL.

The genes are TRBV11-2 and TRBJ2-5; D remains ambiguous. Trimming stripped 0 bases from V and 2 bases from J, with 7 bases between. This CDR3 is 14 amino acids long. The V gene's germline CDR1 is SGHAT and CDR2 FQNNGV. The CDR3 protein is CASSLEPEQETQYF. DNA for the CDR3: TGTGCCAGCAGCTTAGAGCCAGAACAAGAGACCCAGTACTTC.

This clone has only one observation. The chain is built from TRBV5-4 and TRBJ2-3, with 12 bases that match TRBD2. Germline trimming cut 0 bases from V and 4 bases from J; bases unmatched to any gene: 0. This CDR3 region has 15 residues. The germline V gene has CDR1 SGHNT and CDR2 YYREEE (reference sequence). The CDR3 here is CASSLASGRADTQYF. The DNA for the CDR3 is TGTGCCAGCAGCTTGGCTAGCGGGAGGGCAGATACGCAGTATTTT.

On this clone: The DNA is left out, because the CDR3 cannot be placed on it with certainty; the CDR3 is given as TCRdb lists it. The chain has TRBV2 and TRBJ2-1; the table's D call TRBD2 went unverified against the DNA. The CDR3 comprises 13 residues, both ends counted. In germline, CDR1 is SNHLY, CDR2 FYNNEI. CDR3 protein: CASSVGGGTRRFF.

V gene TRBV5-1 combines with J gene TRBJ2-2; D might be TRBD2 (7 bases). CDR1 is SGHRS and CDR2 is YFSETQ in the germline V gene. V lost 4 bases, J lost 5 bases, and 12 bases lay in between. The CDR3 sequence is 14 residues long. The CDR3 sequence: CASSSGTPTGELFF. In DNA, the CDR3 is TGCGCCAGCAGCAGCGGGACACCGACCGGGGAGCTGTTTTTT.

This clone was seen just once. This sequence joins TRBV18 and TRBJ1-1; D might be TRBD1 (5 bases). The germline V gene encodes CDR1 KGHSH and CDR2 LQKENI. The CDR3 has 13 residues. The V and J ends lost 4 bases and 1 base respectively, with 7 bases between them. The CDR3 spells CASSRQSNTEAFF. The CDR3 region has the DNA TGTGCCAGCTCACGACAGTCGAACACTGAAGCTTTCTTT. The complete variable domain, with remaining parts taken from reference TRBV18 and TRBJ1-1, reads NAGVMQNPRHLVRRRGQEARLRCSPMKGHSHVYWYRQLPEEGLKFMVYLQKENIIDESGMPKERFSAEFPKEGPSILRIQQVVRGDSAAYFCASSRQSNTEAFFGQGTRLTVV.

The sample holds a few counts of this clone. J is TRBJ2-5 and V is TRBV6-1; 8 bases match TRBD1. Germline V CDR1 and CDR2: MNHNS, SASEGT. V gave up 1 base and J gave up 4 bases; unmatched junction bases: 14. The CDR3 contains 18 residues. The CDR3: CASSEVAGAGGLRETQYF. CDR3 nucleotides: TGTGCCAGCAGTGAAGTGGCCGGGGCAGGGGGCTTGAGAGAGACCCAGTACTTC.

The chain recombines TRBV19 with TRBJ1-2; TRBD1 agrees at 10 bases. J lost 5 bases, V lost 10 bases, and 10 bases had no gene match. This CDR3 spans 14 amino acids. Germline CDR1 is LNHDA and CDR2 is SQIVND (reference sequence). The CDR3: CATLPRDRGYGYTF. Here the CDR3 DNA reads TGTGCCACGTTACCCCGGGACAGGGGATATGGCTACACCTTC. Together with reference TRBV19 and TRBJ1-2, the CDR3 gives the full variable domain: DGGITQSPKYLFRKEGQNVTLSCEQNLNHDAMYWYRQDPGQGLRLIYYSQIVNDFQKGDIAEGYSVSREKKESFPLTVTSAQKNPTAFYLCATLPRDRGYGYTFGSGTRLTVV.

The chain's CDR3 is CASSLDGERNQPQHF. The CDR3 nucleotides are TGCGCCAGCAGCTTGGATGGGGAACGCAATCAGCCCCAGCATTTT. This chain connects TRBV5-1 to TRBJ1-5; no clear D gene. V shed 0 bases and J shed 2 bases, with 9 bases lying between them. CDR1 and CDR2 from the germline V gene are SGHRS and YFSETQ. The CDR3 consists of 15 residues.

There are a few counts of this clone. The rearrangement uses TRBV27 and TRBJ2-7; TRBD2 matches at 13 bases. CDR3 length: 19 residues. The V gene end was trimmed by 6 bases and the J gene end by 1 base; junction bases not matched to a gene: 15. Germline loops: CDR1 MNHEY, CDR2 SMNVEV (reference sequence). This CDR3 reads CASSRSGLAGDFFSYEQYF. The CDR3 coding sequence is TGTGCCAGCAGCCGGTCCGGACTAGCGGGAGATTTTTTTTCCTACGAGCAGTACTTC.

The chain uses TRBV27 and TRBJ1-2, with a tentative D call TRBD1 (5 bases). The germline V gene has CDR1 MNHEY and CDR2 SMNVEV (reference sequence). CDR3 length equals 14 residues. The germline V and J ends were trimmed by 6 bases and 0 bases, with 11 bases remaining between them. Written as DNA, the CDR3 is TGTGCCAGCAGGTTCCTGGGGGCTAACTATGGCTACACCTTC. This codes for CASRFLGANYGYTF.

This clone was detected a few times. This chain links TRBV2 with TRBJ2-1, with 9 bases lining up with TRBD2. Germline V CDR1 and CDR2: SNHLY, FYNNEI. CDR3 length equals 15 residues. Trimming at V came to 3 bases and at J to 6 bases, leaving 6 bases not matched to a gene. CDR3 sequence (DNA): TGTGCCAGCAGTGAGGCGGGAGGGCATCGCAATGAGCAGTTCTTC. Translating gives CASSEAGGHRNEQFF.

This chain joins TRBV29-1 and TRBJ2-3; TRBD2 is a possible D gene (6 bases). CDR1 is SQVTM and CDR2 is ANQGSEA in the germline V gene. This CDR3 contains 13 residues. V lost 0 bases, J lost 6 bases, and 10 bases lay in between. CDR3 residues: CSVEESGTDTQYF. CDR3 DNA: TGCAGCGTTGAAGAGTCCGGGACTGATACGCAGTATTTT.

The CDR3 nucleotides are TGTGCCAGCAGCGCGACTAGGAAACTTTACGAGCAGTACTTC. This codes for CASSATRKLYEQYF. The genes are TRBV11-2 and TRBJ2-7; maybe TRBD2 (6 bases). Germline CDR1 reads SGHAT; CDR2 reads FQNNGV. Trimming took 5 bases from V and 4 from J, leaving 15 bases between them. CDR3 length equals 14 residues. Drawing the rest from reference TRBV11-2 and TRBJ2-7, the complete variable domain is EAGVAQSPRYKIIEKRQSVAFWCNPISGHATLYWYQQILGQGPKLLIQFQNNGVVDDSQLPKDRFSAERLKGVDSTLKIQPAKLEDSAVYLCASSATRKLYEQYFGPGTRLTVT.

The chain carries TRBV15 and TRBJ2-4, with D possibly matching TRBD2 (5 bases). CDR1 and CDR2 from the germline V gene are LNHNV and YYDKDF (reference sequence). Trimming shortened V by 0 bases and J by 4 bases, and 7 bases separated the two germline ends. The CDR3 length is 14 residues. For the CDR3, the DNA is TGTGCCACCAGCAGAGATCGGGGAAAAAACATTCAGTACTTC. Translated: CATSRDRGKNIQYF.

DNA of the CDR3: TGTGCCAGTAGTGGGACGGTTAGCAATCAGCCCCAGCATTTT. It specifies CASSGTVSNQPQHF. The chain employs TRBV19 and TRBJ1-5; tentatively, D is TRBD1 (5 bases). The germline V and J ends were trimmed by 5 bases and 0 bases, with 8 bases remaining between them. Germline V gene data show CDR1 as LNHDA and CDR2 as SQIVND (reference sequence). The CDR3 extends over 14 amino acids.

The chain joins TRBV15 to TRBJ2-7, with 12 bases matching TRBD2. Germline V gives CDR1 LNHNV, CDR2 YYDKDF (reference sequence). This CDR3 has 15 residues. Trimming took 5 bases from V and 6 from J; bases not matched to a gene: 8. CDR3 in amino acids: CATSATSGRLGEQYF. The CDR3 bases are TGTGCCACCAGCGCGACTAGCGGGAGACTCGGCGAGCAGTACTTC. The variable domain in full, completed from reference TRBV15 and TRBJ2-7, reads DAMVIQNPRYQVTQFGKPVTLSCSQTLNHNVMYWYQQKSSQAPKLLFHYYDKDFNNEADTPDNFQSRRPNTSFCFLDIRSPGLGDTAMYLCATSATSGRLGEQYFGPGTRLTVT.

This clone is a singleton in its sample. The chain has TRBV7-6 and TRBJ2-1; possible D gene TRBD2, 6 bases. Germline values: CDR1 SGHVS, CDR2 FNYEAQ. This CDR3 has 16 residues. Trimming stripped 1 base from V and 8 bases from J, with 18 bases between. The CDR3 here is CASSLEGRSGLDEQFF. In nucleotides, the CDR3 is TGTGCCAGCAGCTTAGAAGGGAGGTCGGGGCTGGATGAGCAGTTCTTC.

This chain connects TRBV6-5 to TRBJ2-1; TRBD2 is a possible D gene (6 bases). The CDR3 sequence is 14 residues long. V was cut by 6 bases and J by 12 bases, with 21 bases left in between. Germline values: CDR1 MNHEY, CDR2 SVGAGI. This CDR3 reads CASRDSGPHGGQFF. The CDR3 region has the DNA TGTGCCAGCAGAGACTCCGGGCCCCACGGGGGGCAGTTCTTC.

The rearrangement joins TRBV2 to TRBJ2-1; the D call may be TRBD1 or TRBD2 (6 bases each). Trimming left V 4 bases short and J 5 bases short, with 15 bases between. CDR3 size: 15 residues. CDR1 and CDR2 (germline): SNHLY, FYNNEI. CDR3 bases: TGTGCCAGCAGTGCGGCAAAGGGGGGTAACAATGAGCAGTTCTTC. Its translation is CASSAAKGGNNEQFF.

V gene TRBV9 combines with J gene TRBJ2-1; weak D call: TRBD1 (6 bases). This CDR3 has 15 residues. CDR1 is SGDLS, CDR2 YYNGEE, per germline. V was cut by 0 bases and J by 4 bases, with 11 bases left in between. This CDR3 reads CASSVGQATYNEQFF. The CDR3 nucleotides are TGTGCCAGCAGCGTAGGACAGGCCACATACAATGAGCAGTTCTTC.

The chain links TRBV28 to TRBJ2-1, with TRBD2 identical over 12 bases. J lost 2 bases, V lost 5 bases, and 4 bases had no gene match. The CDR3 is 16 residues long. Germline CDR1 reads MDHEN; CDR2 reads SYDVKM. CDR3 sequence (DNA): TGTGCCAGCAGTACCTCTAGCGGGGGGGCCTACAATGAGCAGTTCTTC. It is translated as CASSTSSGGAYNEQFF.

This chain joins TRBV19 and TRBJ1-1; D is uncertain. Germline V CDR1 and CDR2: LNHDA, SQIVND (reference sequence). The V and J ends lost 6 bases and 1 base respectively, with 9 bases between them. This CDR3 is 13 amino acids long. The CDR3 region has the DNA TGTGCCAGTAGACACTACAGGAACACTGAAGCTTTCTTT. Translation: CASRHYRNTEAFF.

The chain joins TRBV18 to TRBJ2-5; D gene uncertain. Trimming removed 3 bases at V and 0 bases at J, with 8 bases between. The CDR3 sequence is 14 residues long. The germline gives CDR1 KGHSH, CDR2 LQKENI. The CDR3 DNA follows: TGTGCCAGCTCACCGACGGAACACCAAGAGACCCAGTACTTC. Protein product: CASSPTEHQETQYF.

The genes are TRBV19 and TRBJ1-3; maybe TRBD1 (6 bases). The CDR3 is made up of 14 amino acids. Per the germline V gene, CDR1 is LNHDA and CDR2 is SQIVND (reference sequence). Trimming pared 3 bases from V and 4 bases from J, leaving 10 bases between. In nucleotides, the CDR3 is TGTGCCAGTAGTATCGGGGGGCTGGGAAACACCATATATTTT. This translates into CASSIGGLGNTIYF.

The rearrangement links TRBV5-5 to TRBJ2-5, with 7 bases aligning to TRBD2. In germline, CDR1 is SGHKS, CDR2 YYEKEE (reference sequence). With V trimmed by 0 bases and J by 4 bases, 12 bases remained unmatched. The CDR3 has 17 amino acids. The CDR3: CASSLVLAGDSGETQYF. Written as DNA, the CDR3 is TGTGCCAGCAGCTTGGTTTTGGCGGGAGATTCGGGAGAGACCCAGTACTTC.

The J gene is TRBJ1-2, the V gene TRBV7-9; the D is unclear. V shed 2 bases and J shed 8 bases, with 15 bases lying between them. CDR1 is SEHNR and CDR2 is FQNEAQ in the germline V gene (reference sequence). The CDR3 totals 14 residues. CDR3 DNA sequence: TGTGCCAGCAGCTTACTAACGGGGTCGGACGGCTACACCTTC. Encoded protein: CASSLLTGSDGYTF.

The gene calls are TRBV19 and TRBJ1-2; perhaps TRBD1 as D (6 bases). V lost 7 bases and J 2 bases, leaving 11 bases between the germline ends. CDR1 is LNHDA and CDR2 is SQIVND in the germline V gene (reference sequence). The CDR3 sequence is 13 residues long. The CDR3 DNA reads TGTGCCAGTATAGGCGACAGGAACTATGGCTACACCTTC. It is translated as CASIGDRNYGYTF. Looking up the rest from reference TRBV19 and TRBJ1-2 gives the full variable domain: DGGITQSPKYLFRKEGQNVTLSCEQNLNHDAMYWYRQDPGQGLRLIYYSQIVNDFQKGDIAEGYSVSREKKESFPLTVTSAQKNPTAFYLCASIGDRNYGYTFGSGTRLTVV.

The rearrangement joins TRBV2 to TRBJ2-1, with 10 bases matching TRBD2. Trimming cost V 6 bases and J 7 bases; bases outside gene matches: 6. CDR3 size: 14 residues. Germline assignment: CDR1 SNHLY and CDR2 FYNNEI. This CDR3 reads CASRSSGGVNEQFF. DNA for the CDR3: TGTGCCAGCAGATCTAGCGGGGGTGTGAATGAGCAGTTCTTC.

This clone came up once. CDR3 loop: CASRPTGTMGETQYF. The DNA of the CDR3 is TGTGCCAGCAGACCGACCGGGACTATGGGAGAGACCCAGTACTTC. This chain connects TRBV28 to TRBJ2-5, with 7 positions matching TRBD2. V shed 6 bases and J 4 bases; nucleotides not matched to a gene: 11. CDR1 and CDR2 from the germline V gene are MDHEN and SYDVKM. The CDR3 sequence is 15 residues long.